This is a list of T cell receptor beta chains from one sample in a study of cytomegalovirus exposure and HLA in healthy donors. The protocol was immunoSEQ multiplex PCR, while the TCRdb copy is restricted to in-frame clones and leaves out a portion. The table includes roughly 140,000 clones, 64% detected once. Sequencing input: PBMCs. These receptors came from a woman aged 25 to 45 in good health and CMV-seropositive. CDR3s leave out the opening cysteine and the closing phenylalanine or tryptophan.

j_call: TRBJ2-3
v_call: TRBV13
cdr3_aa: ASSLVCKTSGCTDTQY

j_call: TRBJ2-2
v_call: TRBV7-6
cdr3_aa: ASSSLTSGYTGELF

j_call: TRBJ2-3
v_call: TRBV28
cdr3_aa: ASTPDEKTGGIEDTQY

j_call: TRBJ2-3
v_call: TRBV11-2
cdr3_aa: ASSPGPNTDTQY

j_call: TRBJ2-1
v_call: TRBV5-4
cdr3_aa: ASSWGYSTSGSGNEQF

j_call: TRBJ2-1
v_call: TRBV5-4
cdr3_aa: ASSGLRNEQF

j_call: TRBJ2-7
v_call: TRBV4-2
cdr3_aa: ASSQERRRSSYEQY

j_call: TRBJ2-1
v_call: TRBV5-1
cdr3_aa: ASSLDGRGYNEQF

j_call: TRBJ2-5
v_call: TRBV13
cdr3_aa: ASSPRTPGETQY

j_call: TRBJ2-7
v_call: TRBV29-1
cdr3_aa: SGKQGDSYEQY

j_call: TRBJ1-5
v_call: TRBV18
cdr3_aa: ASSPPGSGYLFPQH

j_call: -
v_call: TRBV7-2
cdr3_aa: ASSERGQGIYEQY

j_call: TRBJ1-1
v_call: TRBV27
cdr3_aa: ASSLVGVWARNTEAF

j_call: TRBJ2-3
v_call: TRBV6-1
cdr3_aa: ASSEFGPGYSRNTDTQY

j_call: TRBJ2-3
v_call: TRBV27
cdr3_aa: ASKGLAGGSDTQY

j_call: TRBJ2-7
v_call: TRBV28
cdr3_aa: ASSLPGQGGGYEQY

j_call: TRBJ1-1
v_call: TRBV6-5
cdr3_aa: ASRRGRGDTEAF

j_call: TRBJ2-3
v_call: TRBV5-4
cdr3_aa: ASSRDRGTDTQY

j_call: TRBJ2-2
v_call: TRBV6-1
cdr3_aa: ASSDRGHKNTGELF

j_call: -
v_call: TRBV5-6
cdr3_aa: ASSLPTPPYEQY

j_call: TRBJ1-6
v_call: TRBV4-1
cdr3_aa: ASSPPYRDSPLH

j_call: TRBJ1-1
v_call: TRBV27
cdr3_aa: ASQTSVRGQPEAF

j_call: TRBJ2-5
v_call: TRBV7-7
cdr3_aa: ASSRGSEETQY

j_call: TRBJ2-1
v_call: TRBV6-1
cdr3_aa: ASNADWPSYNEQF